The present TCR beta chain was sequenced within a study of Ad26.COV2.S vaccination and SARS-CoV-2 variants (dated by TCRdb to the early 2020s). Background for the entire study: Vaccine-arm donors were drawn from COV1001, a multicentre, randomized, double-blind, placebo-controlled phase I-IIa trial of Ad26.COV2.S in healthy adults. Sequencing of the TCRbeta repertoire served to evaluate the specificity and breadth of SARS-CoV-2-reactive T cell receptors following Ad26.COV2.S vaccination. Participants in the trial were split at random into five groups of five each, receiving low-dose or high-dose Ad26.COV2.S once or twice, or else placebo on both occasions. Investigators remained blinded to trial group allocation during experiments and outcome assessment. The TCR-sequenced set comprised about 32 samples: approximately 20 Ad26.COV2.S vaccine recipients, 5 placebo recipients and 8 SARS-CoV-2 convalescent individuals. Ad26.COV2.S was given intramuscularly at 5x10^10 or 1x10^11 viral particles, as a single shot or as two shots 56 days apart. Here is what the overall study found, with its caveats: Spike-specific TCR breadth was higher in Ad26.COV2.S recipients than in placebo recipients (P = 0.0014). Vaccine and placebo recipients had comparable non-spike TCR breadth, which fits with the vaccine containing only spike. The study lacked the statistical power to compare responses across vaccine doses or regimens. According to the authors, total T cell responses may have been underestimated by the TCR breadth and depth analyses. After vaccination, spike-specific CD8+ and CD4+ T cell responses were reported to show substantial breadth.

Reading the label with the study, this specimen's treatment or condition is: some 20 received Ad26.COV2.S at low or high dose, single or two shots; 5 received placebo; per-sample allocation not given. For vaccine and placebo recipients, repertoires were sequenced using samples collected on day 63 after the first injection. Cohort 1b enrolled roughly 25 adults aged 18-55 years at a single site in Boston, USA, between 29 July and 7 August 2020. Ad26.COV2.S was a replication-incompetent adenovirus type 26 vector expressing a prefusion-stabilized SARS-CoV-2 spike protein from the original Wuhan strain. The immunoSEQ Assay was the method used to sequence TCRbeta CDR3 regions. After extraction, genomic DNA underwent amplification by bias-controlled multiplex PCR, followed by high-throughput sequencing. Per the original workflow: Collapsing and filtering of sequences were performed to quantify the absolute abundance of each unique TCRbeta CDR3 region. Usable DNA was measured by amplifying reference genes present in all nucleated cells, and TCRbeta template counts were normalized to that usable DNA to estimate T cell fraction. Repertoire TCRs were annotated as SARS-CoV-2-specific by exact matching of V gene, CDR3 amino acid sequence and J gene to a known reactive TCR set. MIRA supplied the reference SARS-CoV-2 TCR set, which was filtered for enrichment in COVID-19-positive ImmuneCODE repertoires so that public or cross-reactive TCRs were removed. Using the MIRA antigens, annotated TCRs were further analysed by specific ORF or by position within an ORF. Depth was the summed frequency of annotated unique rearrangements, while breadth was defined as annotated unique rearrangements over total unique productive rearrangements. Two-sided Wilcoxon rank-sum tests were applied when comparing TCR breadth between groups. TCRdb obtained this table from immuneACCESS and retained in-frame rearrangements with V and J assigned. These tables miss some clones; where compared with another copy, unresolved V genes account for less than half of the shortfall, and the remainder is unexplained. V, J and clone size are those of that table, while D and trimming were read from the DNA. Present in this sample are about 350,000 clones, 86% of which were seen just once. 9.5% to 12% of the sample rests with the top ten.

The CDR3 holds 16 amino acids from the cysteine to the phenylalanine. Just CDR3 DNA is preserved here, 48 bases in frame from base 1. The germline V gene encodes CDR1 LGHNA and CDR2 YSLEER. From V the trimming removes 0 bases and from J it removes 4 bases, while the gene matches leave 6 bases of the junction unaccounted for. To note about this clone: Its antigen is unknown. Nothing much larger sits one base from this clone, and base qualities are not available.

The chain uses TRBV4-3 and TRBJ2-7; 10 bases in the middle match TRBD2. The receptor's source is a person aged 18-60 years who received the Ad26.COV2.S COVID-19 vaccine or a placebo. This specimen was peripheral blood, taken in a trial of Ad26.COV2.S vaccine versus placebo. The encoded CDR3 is CASSQELAGGGYEQYF. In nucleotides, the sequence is TGCGCCAGCAGCCAAGAATTAGCGGGGGGCGGTTACGAGCAGTACTTC.